These T cell receptor beta chains were read from a single sample in a study of cytomegalovirus exposure and HLA in healthy donors. Repertoires were generated with immunoSEQ multiplex PCR, while TCRdb's copy carries only in-frame clones and drops some. The sample lists hundreds of thousands of clones; around nine tenths were seen once. Sample: PBMCs. The receptors derive from a woman younger than 30 in good health and CMV-seronegative. CDR3s include the opening cysteine and the closing phenylalanine or tryptophan. D genes are given only for firm matches. Clone size is not always given. Where it is, it says once, few, many or a class for expanded clones.

CDR3nt | CDR3aa | d_gene | v_gene | abundance | j_gene
TGTGCCAGCAGTGAAGGTCCTAGCGGGAGGGAGACCCAGTACTTC | CASSEGPSGRETQYF | TRBD2 | TRBV6-1 | - | TRBJ2-5
TGTGCCTGGATCAAGGTGGGGGCTAGCGGGGGGGCGAACACCGGGGAGCTGTTTTTT | CAWIKVGASGGANTGELFF | TRBD2 | TRBV30 | - | TRBJ2-2
TGTGCCTGGAGTGGGCAGTCTCAACGTGGCTACACCTTC | CAWSGQSQRGYTF | - | TRBV30 | - | TRBJ1-2
TGTGCCAGCAGCTTATTCTCGAACACCGGGGAGCTGTTTTTT | CASSLFSNTGELFF | - | TRBV11-2 | - | TRBJ2-2
TGTGCCAGCAGCGTAGTTTCGGGGGAAGCTTTCTTT | CASSVVSGEAFF | - | TRBV9 | - | TRBJ1-1
TGTGCCAGCTCACCACCGGCAGAAACCTATGGCTACACCTTC | CASSPPAETYGYTF | - | TRBV18 | - | TRBJ1-2
TGCGCCCGCCTCGAGCGGAGCACAGATACGCAGTATTTT | CARLERSTDTQYF | - | TRBV10-1 | - | TRBJ2-3
TGTGCCAGCAGTGAAAGAGGTCAGCTCATTCGGGAGCAGTACTTC | CASSERGQLIREQYF | - | TRBV6-1 | - | TRBJ2-7
TGCGCCAGCAGTTACACAGGGGCCCCCGGTGAAAAACTGTTTTTT | CASSYTGAPGEKLFF | TRBD1 | TRBV5-1 | - | TRBJ1-4
TGTGCCAGCAGCTTCCGGGACACGTATTGGTCGCCAAATTCACCCCTCCACTTT | CASSFRDTYWSPNSPLHF | - | TRBV5-8 | - | TRBJ1-6
TGTGCCATCAGTGAGTCTAACAGACTAGCCCGGTCTGGGGAGCTGTTTTTT | CAISESNRLARSGELFF | TRBD2 | TRBV10-3 | - | TRBJ2-2
TGTGCCACCAGCAGACCCAGGGACACTAGCACAGATACGCAGTATTTT | CATSRPRDTSTDTQYF | - | TRBV15 | once | TRBJ2-3
TGTGCCAGCAGCCTGGGCGGAAACACGGGGGGAACCTACAATGAGCAGTTCTTC | CASSLGGNTGGTYNEQFF | TRBD2 | TRBV5-4 | once | TRBJ2-1
TGTGCCAGCAGTGACCCCGGCGGGGGGGTATACAATGAGCAGTTCTTC | CASSDPGGGVYNEQFF | TRBD2 | TRBV6-1 | - | TRBJ2-1
TGTGCCACCAGGACAGGGGACTACGAGCAGTACTTC | CATRTGDYEQYF | TRBD1 | TRBV6-4 | - | TRBJ2-7
TGTGCCAGCAGCTTAAGTCCGGGCGGGGAGCTGTTTTTT | CASSLSPGGELFF | - | TRBV7-3 | once | TRBJ2-2
TGTGCCAGCAGTAGACAGGGAAGTGATTCACCCCTCCACTTT | CASSRQGSDSPLHF | TRBD1 | TRBV2 | - | TRBJ1-6
TGTGCCAGCAGCTTAAGAGGGGGACGAGGAACCGCGAACACCGGGGAGCTGTTTTTT | CASSLRGGRGTANTGELFF | - | TRBV7-3 | - | TRBJ2-2
TGTGCCAGTAGTATAACGGAGGCTAAGGACAGGGCCGTACGTGGGCCCCAGCATTTT | CASSITEAKDRAVRGPQHF | TRBD1 | TRBV19 | - | TRBJ1-5
TGCGCCAGCAGCTTCAGGGGGCAGCTCTCTGGAAACACCATATATTTT | CASSFRGQLSGNTIYF | TRBD1 | TRBV4-1 | - | TRBJ1-3
TGTGCCAGCAGCTCCCCCCGGGGGGGGAACACTGAAGCTTTCTTT | CASSSPRGGNTEAFF | - | TRBV7-8 | - | TRBJ1-1
TGTGCCAGCTCACCAACAGGGGTTTTTGAAGCTTTCTTT | CASSPTGVFEAFF | TRBD1 | TRBV18 | - | TRBJ1-1
TGTGCCAGCAGCCTGACAGGGGTCGGGCAGCCCCAGCATTTT | CASSLTGVGQPQHF | TRBD1 | TRBV9 | - | TRBJ1-5
TGTGCCAGCGGGGGGACTAGCGGGGGGTTTTATACGCAGTATTTT | CASGGTSGGFYTQYF | TRBD2 | TRBV2 | - | TRBJ2-3
TGTGCCAGCAGCCTCATAGATAGCACAGATACGCAGTATTTT | CASSLIDSTDTQYF | - | TRBV11-2 | - | TRBJ2-3
TGTGCCACCAGCAGGATAAGGCAGGTGGATGAAAAACTGTTTTTT | CATSRIRQVDEKLFF | - | TRBV15 | - | TRBJ1-4
TGCGCCAGCAGCTTGCTCAGCTCCTACGAGCAGTACTTC | CASSLLSSYEQYF | - | TRBV5-1 | - | TRBJ2-7
TGTGCCAGCAGCTTATCTTACGGGGGCACAGATACGCAGTATTTT | CASSLSYGGTDTQYF | - | TRBV11-2 | - | TRBJ2-3
TGTGCCAGCTCGCACGACCGGGACAGGGCATCACCCCTCCACTTT | CASSHDRDRASPLHF | TRBD1 | TRBV6-5 | once | TRBJ1-6
TGTGCCACCGGGACAGGGTTAGGCGAGCAGTACTTC | CATGTGLGEQYF | TRBD1 | TRBV2 | - | TRBJ2-7
TGTGCCAGCAGAGTTCAGGACAGGGACTATGGCTACACCTTC | CASRVQDRDYGYTF | TRBD1 | TRBV5-6 | - | TRBJ1-2
TGTGCCACCGGGGCAGGGGTGAACACTGAAGCTTTCTTT | CATGAGVNTEAFF | - | TRBV19 | - | TRBJ1-1
TGTGCCAGCAGTAACCGGGGTCTCGGGGTCTATGGCTACACCTTC | CASSNRGLGVYGYTF | - | TRBV6-1 | - | TRBJ1-2
TGTGCCAGCAGGGACAGGGGTGACGAGCAGTACTTC | CASRDRGDEQYF | TRBD1 | TRBV27 | - | TRBJ2-7
TGTGCCAGCACCCAATCCTTAGCGGGGGTGGAGACCCAGTACTTC | CASTQSLAGVETQYF | TRBD2 | TRBV6-1 | - | TRBJ2-5
TGTGCCAGCAGCCCACAGGAGCTCTCCTACGAGCAGTACTTC | CASSPQELSYEQYF | - | TRBV7-4 | - | TRBJ2-7
TGTGCCAGCAGCAACCGGCCGACAGGGGAAGCTTTCTTT | CASSNRPTGEAFF | TRBD1 | TRBV5-4 | - | TRBJ1-1